This T cell receptor (beta chain) is from a study of blood T cell repertoires in COVID-19. Study context: Samples representing acute and convalescent COVID-19 were sourced from the United States, Italy and Spain. Nucleic acid was either cDNA or gDNA, and it came from T cells, B-cell-depleted T cells, or PBMCs.

Some clones are missing from TCRdb's copy, which holds only in-frame ones; the method was immunoSEQ multiplex PCR. The sample carries fewer than 600,000 clones, 88% recorded once. Participants reported their clinical history, and cohort assignment relied on those reports. Specimen: PBMCs or T cells enriched from blood (not recorded which). This receptor was obtained from a woman aged 40 to 49 who had recovered from COVID-19.

This chain's CDR3 is CASSLVGREDRNEQFF. The CDR3, as DNA: TGTGCCAGCAGCTTAGTGGGGCGGGAGGACCGCAATGAGCAGTTCTTC. This chain uses TRBV11-2 with TRBJ2-1, with 8 bases aligning to TRBD2. This CDR3 region has 16 residues. The V segment lost 1 base and the J segment 6 bases; nucleotides outside the gene matches: 8. The germline V gene has CDR1 SGHAT and CDR2 FQNNGV.